This is a list of T cell receptor beta chains from one sample in a study of blood T cell repertoires in COVID-19. Assay: immunoSEQ multiplex PCR; the TCRdb copy retains only in-frame clones and omits some. Of some 130,000 clones listed, around 82% are singletons. The sequencing sample was made of PBMCs or T cells enriched from blood (not recorded which). These receptors were taken from a woman aged 45-59 years who had recovered from COVID-19. CDR3s include the opening cysteine and the closing phenylalanine or tryptophan. Each record gives: CDR3 DNA, CDR3 protein, D gene, J gene, clone size, V gene. A D gene is named only where the DNA matches it firmly. The listing skips clone size in some rows; elsewhere it reads once, few, many or a size class.

TGTGCCAGCAGCTTTGGGGAGCAACAAGAGACCCAGTACTTC,CASSFGEQQETQYF,NA,TRBJ2-5,NA,TRBV7-8
TGTGCCAGCAGCCAACGAGGCGGGGGGGCCAGCACAGATACGCAGTATTTT,CASSQRGGGASTDTQYF,TRBD2,TRBJ2-3,NA,TRBV4-2
TGTGCCAGCAGCCAATACAGGGGTGGAGAGACCCAGTACTTC,CASSQYRGGETQYF,TRBD1,TRBJ2-5,NA,TRBV3-1/TRBV3-2
TGTGCCAGCAGCTTATCGGGACAGGGTGGGAATGAGCAGTTCTTC,CASSLSGQGGNEQFF,TRBD1,TRBJ2-1,NA,TRBV7-6
TGTGCCAGCTCACTCCTGGCAGGGGGTAATGAAAAACTGTTTTTT,CASSLLAGGNEKLFF,TRBD1,TRBJ1-4,NA,TRBV18
TGTGCCAGCAGCACGAGGACTAGCGGGGGGGCAGAGACCCAGTACTTC,CASSTRTSGGAETQYF,TRBD2,TRBJ2-5,NA,TRBV7-6
TGTGCCCGCCGGGGGCGGGGGGCGCTTGGCTACACCTTC,CARRGRGALGYTF,NA,TRBJ1-2,NA,TRBV2
TGTGCCAGCTCACCCTTCGGGGCCTATAATTCACCCCTCCACTTT,CASSPFGAYNSPLHF,NA,TRBJ1-6,NA,TRBV18
TGTGCCAGTAGTATATCTCGGAATTCCCGGGGGACCCAGTACTTC,CASSISRNSRGTQYF,NA,TRBJ2-5,NA,TRBV19
TGTGCTAGTGGTACCGCAAGCGGGCCGACGAATGAGCAGTTCTTC,CASGTASGPTNEQFF,NA,TRBJ2-1,NA,TRBV12-5
TGTGCCAGCAGTGGAAGGACAGGCCGCCCTAATTCACCCCTCCACTTT,CASSGRTGRPNSPLHF,TRBD1,TRBJ1-6,NA,TRBV28
TGTGCCAGCAGCTTCGATTACCAGGGGGAGACCCAGTACTTC,CASSFDYQGETQYF,NA,TRBJ2-5,NA,TRBV7-9
TGTGCCACCAGTGAATCCGGGACAGGGGGCAACACCATATATTTT,CATSESGTGGNTIYF,TRBD1,TRBJ1-3,once,TRBV24-1
TGTGCCAGTAGTATAACAAGTATGAACACTGAAGCTTTCTTT,CASSITSMNTEAFF,NA,TRBJ1-1,NA,TRBV19
TGTGCCAGCAGCGCGGGACAGGGGTTTTCACCCCTCCACTTT,CASSAGQGFSPLHF,TRBD1,TRBJ1-6,few,TRBV9